The 10 T cell receptor beta chains listed next were all sequenced from one sample in a study of T-cell reconstitution after alpha-beta-depleted transplantation in children. Library preparation (for TCRbeta) was performed with unique molecular identifiers. TCRdb analysed the PCR reads with MiXCR anew, one entry per CDR3 protein. The sample carries about a million distinct CDR3 sequences, 25% to 35% recorded once. The material sequenced was PBMCs, mostly from graft donor cells, taken 360 days after TCRalphabeta/CD19-depleted stem cell transplant. These TCRs come from a boy under two years old who had a stem cell transplant for SCID, so the T cells may come from the graft donor.

This clonotype was observed many times. The chain recombines TRBV5-1 with TRBJ1-5; D gene uncertain. Deletions cut 0 bases from V and 1 base from J, with 8 bases between. This CDR3 has 15 amino acids. Per germline, CDR1 SGHRS and CDR2 YFSETQ. Here the CDR3 reads CASSLEGGSNQPQHF. The CDR3, as DNA: TGCGCCAGCAGCTTGGAGGGCGGAAGCAATCAGCCCCAGCATTTT.

The chain is built from TRBV4-1 and TRBJ1-1, with D unresolved. The CDR3 is 16 residues long. The V gene's germline CDR1 is MGHRA and CDR2 YSYEKL. Trimming removed 4 bases at V and 0 bases at J, with 15 bases between. CDR3 in DNA: TGCGCCAGCAGCCCGGCCTTCGGCACCTTGAACACTGAAGCTTTCTTT. This encodes CASSPAFGTLNTEAFF.

This clonotype was picked up many times. This chain connects TRBV29-1 to TRBJ2-5; D is uncertain. The germline gives CDR1 SQVTM, CDR2 ANQGSEA. Deletions cut 2 bases from V and 1 base from J, with 8 bases between. The CDR3 is made up of 13 amino acids. As DNA, the CDR3 is TGCAGCGTTGAAAGGTCAGGCCAAGAGACCCAGTACTTC. It is translated as CSVERSGQETQYF.

This sequence joins TRBV7-2 and TRBJ2-2; 8 bases match TRBD2. Looked up from germline, CDR1 is SGHTA and CDR2 is FQGNSA. Trimming took 2 bases from V and 2 from J; bases not matched to a gene: 7. The CDR3 covers 17 residues. CDR3 amino acids: CASSLSARGANTGELFF. CDR3 bases: TGTGCCAGCAGCTTATCGGCGCGGGGGGCCAACACCGGGGAGCTGTTTTTT. Supplemented by reference TRBV7-2 and TRBJ2-2, the full variable domain reads GAGVSQSPSNKVTEKGKDVELRCDPISGHTALYWYRQSLGQGLEFLIYFQGNSAPDKSGLPSDRFSAERTGGSVSTLTIQRTQQEDSAVYLCASSLSARGANTGELFFGEGSRLTVL.

The CDR3 DNA follows: TGTGCCAGCAGCTTAGTAGGGGCCCCAGGGACCCAGTACTTC. Protein product: CASSLVGAPGTQYF. The V and J genes are TRBV7-2 and TRBJ2-5, with D possibly matching TRBD1 (5 bases). Germline V gene lookup returns CDR1 SGHTA and CDR2 FQGNSA. This CDR3 is built from 14 residues. The V end lost 1 base, the J end lost 7 bases, and 13 bases lay between the germline ends.

The chain recombines TRBV5-1 with TRBJ2-5; no clear D gene. V was clipped by 0 bases and J by 5 bases, with 14 bases between them. The germline gives CDR1 SGHRS, CDR2 YFSETQ. The CDR3 is made up of 15 amino acids. CDR3 loop: CASSLVVDVVETQYF. The CDR3 DNA follows: TGCGCCAGCAGCTTGGTGGTGGACGTGGTGGAGACCCAGTACTTC.

The chain employs TRBV25-1 and TRBJ2-2; D remains unclear. The CDR3 has 16 residues. Germline V lookup: CDR1 MGHDK, CDR2 SYGVNS. V lost 5 bases, J lost 0 bases, and 13 bases lay in between. DNA of the CDR3: TGTGCCAGCAGTTATAAGGTTTTAGCGAACACCGGGGAGCTGTTTTTT. Translation: CASSYKVLANTGELFF.

This clonotype was picked up a small number of times. The rearrangement uses TRBV29-1 and TRBJ2-1; TRBD1 might be the D (5 bases). The CDR3 spans 11 residues. Germline loops: CDR1 SQVTM, CDR2 ANQGSEA. V was cut by 7 bases and J by 15 bases, with 19 bases left in between. The chain's CDR3 is CSAQVGPRPFF. Written as DNA, the CDR3 is TGCAGCGCCCAGGTGGGGCCTAGACCGTTCTTC.

J is TRBJ1-1 and V is TRBV29-1; D is undetermined. Germline V gene lookup returns CDR1 SQVTM and CDR2 ANQGSEA. V lost 3 bases and J lost 7, with 18 bases in between. The CDR3 consists of 14 residues. The CDR3, as DNA: TGCAGCGTTGACAGGACGGATGGGTGGGGTGAAGCTTTCTTT. Its protein is CSVDRTDGWGEAFF.

The J gene is TRBJ2-5, the V gene TRBV3-1; D is undetermined. Trimming took 0 bases from V and 5 from J, leaving 13 bases between them. The CDR3 is 15 residues long. The germline V gene encodes CDR1 LGHDT and CDR2 YNNKEL (reference sequence). CDR3 amino acids: CASSQDRPLRETQYF. In nucleotides, the CDR3 is TGTGCCAGCAGCCAAGACAGGCCCCTGCGTGAGACCCAGTACTTC.